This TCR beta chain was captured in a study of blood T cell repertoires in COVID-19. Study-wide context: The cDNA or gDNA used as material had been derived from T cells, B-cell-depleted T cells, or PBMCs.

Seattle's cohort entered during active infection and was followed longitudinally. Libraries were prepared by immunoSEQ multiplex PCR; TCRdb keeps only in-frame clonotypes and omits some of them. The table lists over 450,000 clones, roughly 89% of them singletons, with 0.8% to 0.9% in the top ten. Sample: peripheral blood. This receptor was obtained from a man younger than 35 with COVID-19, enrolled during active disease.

CDR3 protein: CASSPLSSGGAFDEQYF. The CDR3, as DNA: TGTGCCAGCAGCCCCCTGTCTAGCGGGGGGGCCTTCGACGAGCAGTACTTC. The J gene is TRBJ2-7, the V gene TRBV5-6, with 12 bases fitting TRBD2. Germline CDR1 SGHDT, CDR2 YYEEEE. V dropped 4 bases and J dropped 5; count of bases not matched to a gene: 13. The CDR3 is 17 amino acids.